This T cell receptor beta chain appears in the sequencing data of a study of CD8 T cells in Susac syndrome. RNA amounts of roughly 0.45 to 1 ug underwent reverse transcription with random hexamers. One entry per CDR3 protein results from TCRdb running MiXCR on the immunoSEQ multiplex PCR reads. The sample lists fewer than 200,000 distinct CDR3 sequences, roughly 94% occurring once. Germline assignment: CDR1 DFQATT and CDR2 SNEGSKA (reference sequence). This CDR3 spans 11 amino acids. The sequenced sample was CD4+ T cells from PBMCs. The receptor was derived from a human donor in good health. This chain joins TRBV20-1 and TRBJ2-1, with D hard to call. Here the CDR3 DNA reads TGCGCAACCGGAGATCACAATGAGCAGTTCTTC. Its translation: CATGDHNEQFF.